This T cell receptor (beta chain) appears in the sequencing data of a study of regulatory T cells in long-lasting Graves disease. For the study at large: For a period under 3 months, newly diagnosed Graves' patients had taken antithyroid drugs. Study results and limitations: Accuracy was perhaps lowered by the small sample size.

Time point noted: newly diagnosed GD, antithyroid drugs for less than 3 months. PBMCs were the source of the RNA used for TCR sequencing. The table lists this clonotype with many counts. Its antigen is unknown. The length of the CDR3 is 16 residues. Trimming removed 0 bases at V and 0 bases at J, with 9 bases between. Per germline, CDR1 DFQATT and CDR2 SNEGSKA (reference sequence). To make TCR beta libraries, researchers used iRepertoire HTBI primers and Arm-PCR of CDR3 regions. TCRdb re-analysed the multiplex PCR reads in MiXCR, keeping a single row per CDR3 protein. The sample holds 350,000 to 400,000 distinct CDR3 sequences, 15% to 19% seen once.

This receptor was identified in a female donor with Graves disease. Here the sequenced sample was peripheral blood mononuclear cells (PBMCs), taken at new diagnosis, from a patient treated with antithyroid drugs. The J gene is TRBJ1-6, the V gene TRBV20-1; D not resolved. CDR3 nucleotides: TGCAGTGCTAGAGATCCCAGCCGCTCCTATAATTCACCCCTCCACTTT. Its protein is CSARDPSRSYNSPLHF.